The 10 T cell receptor beta chains listed next were all sequenced from one sample in a study of T cell changes during pregnancy in multiple sclerosis. Sequenced by immunoSEQ multiplex PCR; TCRdb stores in-frame clones only, minus some. The sample contains over 55,000 clones, roughly 90% of which appear only once. The sequencing here drew on peripheral blood, taken after pregnancy. The source of these receptors is a female donor in good health, enrolled as a control in a pregnancy study.

The chain has TRBV18 and TRBJ2-7; maybe TRBD2 (6 bases). CDR1 and CDR2 from the germline V gene are KGHSH and LQKENI. V was shortened by 0 bases and J by 3 bases, with 9 bases between the two germline ends. This CDR3 has 14 residues. DNA for the CDR3: TGTGCCAGCTCACCACCTGCTAGCGTCTACGAGCAGTACTTC. Translation gives CASSPPASVYEQYF.

The chain uses TRBV5-1 and TRBJ2-1, with D maybe TRBD2 (6 bases). The germline V gene has CDR1 SGHRS and CDR2 YFSETQ. CDR3 size: 18 residues. The V and J ends lost 0 bases and 4 bases respectively, with 20 bases between them. The CDR3 reads CASSLGGTGILAYNEQFF. The CDR3 DNA is TGCGCCAGCAGCTTGGGCGGGACGGGAATCTTGGCTTACAATGAGCAGTTCTTC.

CDR3 loop: CASRKGTASYEQYF. For the CDR3, the DNA is TGTGCCAGCAGGAAAGGGACAGCTTCCTACGAGCAGTACTTC. The J gene is TRBJ2-7, the V gene TRBV27, with 7 bases aligning to TRBD1. The CDR3 contains 14 residues. V lost 6 bases to trimming and J lost 1 base; unmatched junction nucleotides: 6. CDR1 and CDR2 (germline): MNHEY, SMNVEV (reference sequence).

V and J are TRBV5-1 and TRBJ2-1; 10 bases line up with TRBD2. With V trimmed by 4 bases and J by 1 base, 8 bases remained unmatched. The CDR3 runs to 17 residues. The germline V gene has CDR1 SGHRS and CDR2 YFSETQ. The CDR3 DNA sequence: TGCGCCAGCAGCCTAAGCGGGGGGGCCTCGTCCTACAATGAGCAGTTCTTC. Translated: CASSLSGGASSYNEQFF.

J is TRBJ2-7 and V is TRBV25-1, with a weak D call TRBD1 (6 bases). Germline lookup yields CDR1 MGHDK and CDR2 SYGVNS. CDR3 length equals 13 residues. Trimming cost V 4 bases and J 7 bases, with 14 bases left between them. This CDR3 is CASSVEQGWEQYF. The CDR3 DNA follows: TGTGCCAGCAGTGTTGAACAGGGCTGGGAGCAGTACTTC.

The chain couples TRBV27 to TRBJ1-5; 8 bases fit TRBD1. CDR3 size: 15 residues. CDR1 is MNHEY and CDR2 is SMNVEV in the germline V gene (reference sequence). With 6 bases clipped from V and 2 bases from J, the junction kept 6 bases outside the gene matches. CDR3 bases: TGTGCCAGCAGGCAGGGGACAGGTGGCAATCAGCCCCAGCATTTT. Protein sequence: CASRQGTGGNQPQHF.

The chain combines TRBV2 with TRBJ1-2; the match to TRBD1 covers 7 bases. Per germline, CDR1 SNHLY and CDR2 FYNNEI. V shed 4 bases and J 4 bases; nucleotides not matched to a gene: 12. This CDR3 is 16 amino acids long. The CDR3 bases are TGTGCCAGCAGTGGGGGCCCGACAGGGAGGACCTATGGCTACACCTTC. This gives the protein CASSGGPTGRTYGYTF.

The chain recombines TRBV4-1 with TRBJ1-2, with a tentative D call TRBD1 (5 bases). The CDR3 spans 15 residues. V was trimmed by 0 bases and J by 3 bases, leaving 11 bases between them. Germline V gene data show CDR1 as MGHRA and CDR2 as YSYEKL. CDR3 nucleotides: TGCGCCAGCAGCCAAGATTCCGACAGCTACTATGGCTACACCTTC. Encoded protein: CASSQDSDSYYGYTF.

The chain is built from TRBV5-6 and TRBJ2-5, with D unresolved. CDR1 and CDR2 (germline): SGHDT, YYEEEE. Trimming took 0 bases from V and 0 from J, leaving 6 bases between them. There are 14 residues in the CDR3. The chain's CDR3 is CASSLGLDQETQYF. CDR3 coding DNA: TGTGCCAGCAGCTTGGGCCTAGACCAAGAGACCCAGTACTTC. Variable domain in full (rest from reference TRBV5-6 and TRBJ2-5): DAGVTQSPTHLIKTRGQQVTLRCSPKSGHDTVSWYQQALGQGPQFIFQYYEEEERQRGNFPDRFSGHQFPNYSSELNVNALLLGDSALYLCASSLGLDQETQYFGPGTRLLVL.

This chain links TRBV9 with TRBJ1-1; weak D call: TRBD1 (5 bases). This CDR3 is 15 amino acids long. Trimming shortened V by 3 bases and J by 2 bases, and 14 bases separated the two germline ends. In germline, CDR1 is SGDLS, CDR2 YYNGEE. CDR3: CASSANPTANTEAFF. DNA for the CDR3: TGTGCCAGCAGCGCCAACCCGACAGCAAACACTGAAGCTTTCTTT.